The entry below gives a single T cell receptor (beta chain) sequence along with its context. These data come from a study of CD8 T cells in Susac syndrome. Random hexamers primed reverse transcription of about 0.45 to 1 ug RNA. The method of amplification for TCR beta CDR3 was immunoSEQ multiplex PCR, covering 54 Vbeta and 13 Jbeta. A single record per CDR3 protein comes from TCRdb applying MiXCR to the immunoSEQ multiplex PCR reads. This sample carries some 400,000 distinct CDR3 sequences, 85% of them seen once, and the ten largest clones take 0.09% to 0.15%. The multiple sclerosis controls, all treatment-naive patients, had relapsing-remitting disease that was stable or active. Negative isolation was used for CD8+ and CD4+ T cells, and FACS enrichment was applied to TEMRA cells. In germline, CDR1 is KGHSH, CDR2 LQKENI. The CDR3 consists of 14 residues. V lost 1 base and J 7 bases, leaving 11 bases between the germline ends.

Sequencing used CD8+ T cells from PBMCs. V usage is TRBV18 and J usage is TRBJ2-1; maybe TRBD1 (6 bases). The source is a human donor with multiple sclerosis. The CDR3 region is CASSPLQRGNEQFF. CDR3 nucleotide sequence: TGTGCCAGCTCACCACTCCAGAGGGGGAATGAGCAGTTCTTC.